This entry lists 2 T cell receptor beta chains sequenced from one sample in a study of OX40 agonist ivuxolimab in advanced cancers. Profiled with immunoSEQ multiplex PCR; TCRdb holds only in-frame clones, not every one. This sample carries about 93,000 clones, under 95% of them seen once, and the ten largest clones take 0.5% to 0.65%. The starting material was CD4+ or CD8+ T cells sorted from blood, obtained in a trial of the OX40 agonist ivuxolimab. These receptors all stem from an adult with an advanced solid tumor such as melanoma, head and neck, liver or kidney cancer.

The rearrangement joins TRBV6-1 to TRBJ1-5; D gene unclear. This CDR3 has 12 residues. V was cut by 8 bases and J by 0 bases, with 5 bases left in between. The germline V gene has CDR1 MNHNS and CDR2 SASEGT. CDR3 protein: CASQSSNQPQHF. CDR3 nucleotide sequence: TGTGCCAGCCAGAGTAGCAATCAGCCCCAGCATTTT.

This chain joins TRBV6-5 and TRBJ1-4, with D uncertain. V lost 0 bases and J lost 3, with 8 bases in between. CDR1 and CDR2 (germline): MNHEY, SVGAGI. This CDR3 contains 15 residues. Here the CDR3 reads CASSYSYGPNEKLFF. As DNA, the CDR3 is TGTGCCAGCAGTTACTCGTATGGCCCTAATGAAAAACTGTTTTTT.